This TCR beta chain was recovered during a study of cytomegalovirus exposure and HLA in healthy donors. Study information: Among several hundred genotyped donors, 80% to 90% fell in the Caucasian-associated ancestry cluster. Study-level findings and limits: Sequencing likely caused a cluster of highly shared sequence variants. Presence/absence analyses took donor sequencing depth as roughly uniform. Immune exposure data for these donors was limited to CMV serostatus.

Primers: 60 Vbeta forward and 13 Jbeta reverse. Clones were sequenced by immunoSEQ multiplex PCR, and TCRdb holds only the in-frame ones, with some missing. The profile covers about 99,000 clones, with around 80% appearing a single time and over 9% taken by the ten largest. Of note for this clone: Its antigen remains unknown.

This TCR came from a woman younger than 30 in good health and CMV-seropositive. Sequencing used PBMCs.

The CDR3 DNA is TGTGCCAGCAGCCCGCGGGTGGGTACAGATACGCAGTATTTT. Protein sequence: CASSPRVGTDTQYF. The rearrangement links TRBV7-8 to TRBJ2-3; possibly TRBD2 for D (5 bases). The V gene's germline CDR1 is SGHVS and CDR2 FQNEAQ. CDR3 size: 14 residues. The V end lost 5 bases, the J end lost 3 bases, and 12 bases lay between the germline ends.